The present entry profiles one T cell receptor beta chain with its context. No antigen is known for it. CD4+ cells were split into CD45RA+ naive and CD45RA-negative memory subsets. The authors split each subset's genomic DNA evenly across several immunoSEQ plates. Libraries were prepared by immunoSEQ multiplex PCR; TCRdb keeps only in-frame clonotypes and omits some of them. The data show approximately 2.5 million clones, approximately 93% seen once. This CDR3 region has 14 residues. Looked up from germline, CDR1 is LNHDA and CDR2 is SQIVND (reference sequence). Trimming took 5 bases from V and 4 from J, leaving 13 bases between them. The sample is drawn from a study of shared clonotypes between healthy human individuals. Looking at the study overall: Each donor's CD4 naive and CD4 memory cells filled three plates apiece, CD8 naive two, and CD8 memory one.

Study-level findings and limits: Among the subsets, naive ones generally showed larger estimated richness than memory ones.

The origin of this receptor is a man aged 18 to 35 in good health. Some clones in this sample may be carry-over from other donors' samples. The sequenced material came from naive CD4+ T cells from PBMCs. Subset meaning: CD45RA+ positively selected. The chain recombines TRBV19 with TRBJ2-3; either TRBD1 or TRBD2 may fit D (6 bases each). The chain's CDR3 is CASSRGLSADTQYF. For the CDR3, the DNA is TGTGCCAGTAGTCGGGGGCTTTCGGCAGATACGCAGTATTTT.